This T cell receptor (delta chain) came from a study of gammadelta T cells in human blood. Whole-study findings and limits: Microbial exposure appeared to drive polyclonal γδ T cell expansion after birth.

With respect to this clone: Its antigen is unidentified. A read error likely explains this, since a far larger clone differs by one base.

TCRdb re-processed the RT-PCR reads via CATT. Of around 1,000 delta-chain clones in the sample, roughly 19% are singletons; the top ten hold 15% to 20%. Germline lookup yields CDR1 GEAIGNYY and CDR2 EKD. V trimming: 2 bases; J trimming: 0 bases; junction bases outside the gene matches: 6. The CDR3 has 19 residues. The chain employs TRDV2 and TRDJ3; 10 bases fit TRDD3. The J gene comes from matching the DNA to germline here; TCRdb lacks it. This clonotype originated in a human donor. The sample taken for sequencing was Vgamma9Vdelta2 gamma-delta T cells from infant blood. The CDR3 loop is CACDILGDPSSWDTRQMFF. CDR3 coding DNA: TGTGCCTGTGACATACTGGGGGATCCAAGCTCCTGGGACACCCGACAGATGTTTTTC.